This T cell receptor beta chain was captured in a study of blood T cell repertoires in COVID-19. Study in general: Sample material is recorded as cDNA or gDNA derived from T cells, B-cell-depleted T cells, or PBMCs.

Either two negative PCRs, clearance, or symptom resolution qualified Cohort 3 donors as recovered. This CDR3 has 18 amino acids. The germline CDR1 and CDR2 sequences are SGHNT and YYREEE (reference sequence). Trimming stripped 2 bases from V and 0 bases from J, with 17 bases between. The authors' processing: Amplification of reference gene primers was used by the study to estimate nucleated cell counts. Measured with immunoSEQ multiplex PCR; TCRdb has only the in-frame clones, and not every one. The D gene and trimming were derived from the DNA, and the V and J assignments and clone size from that table. The sample lists approximately 200,000 clones, roughly 87% seen once, with 11% in the top ten.

The receptor was isolated from a man aged 30-40 years who had recovered from COVID-19. The rearrangement joins TRBV5-4 to TRBJ1-4; D unresolved. Sample: PBMCs or T cells enriched from blood (not recorded which). The CDR3 spells CASSFGYSGTTTNEKLFF. Written as DNA, the CDR3 is TGTGCCAGCAGCTTTGGTTACAGTGGAACGACAACTAATGAAAAACTGTTTTTT.